A single T cell receptor beta chain is shown here with its context. This specimen comes from a study of cytomegalovirus exposure and HLA in healthy donors. Per the germline V gene, CDR1 is SGHDT and CDR2 is YYEEEE. The CDR3 runs 15 residues. Trimming took off 0 bases at V and 2 bases at J, with 11 bases between the two ends. Researchers ran the PCR with 60 Vbeta and 13 Jbeta primers. Sequenced by immunoSEQ multiplex PCR; TCRdb stores in-frame clones only, minus some. The sample comprises fewer than 130,000 clones, around four fifths of which are singletons, and roughly 2.9% rests with the top ten. The J gene is TRBJ1-2, the V gene TRBV5-6; D is undetermined. Sequencing was performed on PBMCs. The clonotype was recovered from a woman aged 55-70 years in good health and CMV-seropositive. The DNA for the CDR3 is TGTGCCAGCAGCTTGGCCCAACTTGCAAACTATGGCTACACCTTC. It codes for CASSLAQLANYGYTF.